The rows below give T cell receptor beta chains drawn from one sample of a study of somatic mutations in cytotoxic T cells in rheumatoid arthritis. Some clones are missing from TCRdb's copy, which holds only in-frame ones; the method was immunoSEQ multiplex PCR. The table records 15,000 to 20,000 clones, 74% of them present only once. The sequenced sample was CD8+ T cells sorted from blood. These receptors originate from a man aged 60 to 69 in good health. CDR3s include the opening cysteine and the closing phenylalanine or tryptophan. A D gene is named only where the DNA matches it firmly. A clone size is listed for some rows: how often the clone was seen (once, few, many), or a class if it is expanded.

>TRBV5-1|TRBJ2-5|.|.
CASSLGASKEQYF
TGCGCCAGCAGCTTGGGGGCTAGCAAAGAGCAGTACTTC
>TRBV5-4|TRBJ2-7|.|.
CASSRDMYEQYF
TGTGCCAGCAGCCGGGACATGTACGAGCAGTACTTC
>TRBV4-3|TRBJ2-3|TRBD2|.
CASSQGNRLAGLSTDTQYF
TGCGCCAGCAGCCAGGGAAATCGACTAGCGGGACTCAGCACAGATACGCAGTATTTT
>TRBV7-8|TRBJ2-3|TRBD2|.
CASSPVLAGRILVTDTQYF
TGTGCCAGCAGCCCAGTACTAGCGGGAAGGATTTTGGTCACAGATACGCAGTATTTT
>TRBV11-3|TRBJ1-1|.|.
CASSLVANTEAFF
TGTGCCAGCAGCTTAGTGGCGAACACTGAAGCTTTCTTT
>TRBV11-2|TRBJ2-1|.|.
CASSLTGTNEQFF
TGTGCCAGCAGCTTGACAGGTACTAATGAGCAGTTCTTC
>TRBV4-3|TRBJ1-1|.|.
CASSKTSNTEAFF
TGCGCCAGCAGCAAGACATCGAACACTGAAGCTTTCTTT
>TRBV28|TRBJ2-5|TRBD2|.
CASTIQRTSEEETQYF
TGTGCCAGCACCATACAACGGACTAGTGAGGAAGAGACCCAGTACTTC
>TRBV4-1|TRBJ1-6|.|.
CASSQARTSYNSPLPF
TGCGCCAGCAGCCAAGCCAGGACTTCCTATAATTCACCCCTCCCCTTT
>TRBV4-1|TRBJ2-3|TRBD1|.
CASSQRGQGSSDTQYF
TGCGCCAGCAGCCAAAGGGGACAGGGTAGCTCAGATACGCAGTATTTT
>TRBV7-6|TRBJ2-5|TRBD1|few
CASSIDPGTGETQYF
TGTGCCAGCAGCATAGACCCCGGGACAGGGGAGACCCAGTACTTC
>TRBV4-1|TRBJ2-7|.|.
CASSPVVGSSYEQYF
TGCGCCAGCAGCCCCGTTGTAGGGAGCTCCTACGAGCAGTACTTC
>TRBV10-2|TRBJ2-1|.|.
CASSLGGTGGNEQFF
TGCGCCAGCAGTCTTGGGGGGACTGGTGGCAATGAGCAGTTCTTC
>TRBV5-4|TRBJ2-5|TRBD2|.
CASRQWASGSSETQYF
TGTGCCAGCAGACAGTGGGCTAGCGGGAGTTCGGAGACCCAGTACTTC
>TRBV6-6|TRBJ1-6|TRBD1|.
CASSGQGSTSPHF
TGTGCCAGCAGCGGACAGGGGTCCACCAGCCCTCACTTT
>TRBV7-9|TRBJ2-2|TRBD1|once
CASSPSNRGNTGELFF
TGTGCCAGCAGCCCCTCCAACAGGGGAAACACCGGGGAGCTGTTTTTT
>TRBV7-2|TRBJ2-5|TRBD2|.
CASSLGETSGGWETQYF
TGTGCCAGCAGCTTAGGGGAGACTAGCGGAGGATGGGAGACCCAGTACTTC
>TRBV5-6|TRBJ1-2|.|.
CASSHERAGDYGYTF
TGTGCCAGCAGCCACGAAAGGGCAGGGGACTATGGCTACACCTTC
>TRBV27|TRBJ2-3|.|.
CASSFVGGLTDTQYF
TGTGCCAGCAGTTTTGTGGGAGGACTCACAGATACGCAGTATTTT
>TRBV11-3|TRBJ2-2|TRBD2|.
CASSLRSGLAGGNTGELFF
TGTGCCAGCAGCTTAAGGTCGGGACTAGCGGGGGGGAACACCGGGGAGCTGTTTTTT
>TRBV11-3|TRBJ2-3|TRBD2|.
CASSPRTSGARDTQYF
TGTGCCAGCAGCCCTCGGACTAGCGGAGCCCGAGATACGCAGTATTTT
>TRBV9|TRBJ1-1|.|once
CASSMGGGTEAFF
TGTGCCAGCAGCATGGGAGGCGGGACTGAAGCTTTCTTT
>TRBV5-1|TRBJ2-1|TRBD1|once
CASSWGGTGGSEQFF
TGCGCCAGCAGCTGGGGGGGGACAGGGGGCTCTGAGCAGTTCTTC
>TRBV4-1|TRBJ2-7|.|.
CASSQALGSYEQYF
TGCGCCAGCAGCCAAGCTCTAGGCTCCTACGAGCAGTACTTC
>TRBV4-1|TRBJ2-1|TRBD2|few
CASSQDRLAGGRVEQFF
TGCGCCAGCAGCCAAGATCGACTAGCGGGGGGTCGGGTTGAGCAGTTCTTC
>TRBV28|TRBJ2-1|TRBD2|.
CASSPGLAGTNEQFF
TGTGCCAGCAGCCCGGGACTAGCGGGGACCAATGAGCAGTTCTTC
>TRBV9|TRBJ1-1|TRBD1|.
CASSSGGENTEAFF
TGTGCCAGCTCATCAGGGGGCGAGAACACTGAAGCTTTCTTT
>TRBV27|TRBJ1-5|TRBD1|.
CASSPQGQRNQPQHF
TGTGCCAGCAGTCCACAGGGACAGCGGAATCAGCCCCAGCATTTT
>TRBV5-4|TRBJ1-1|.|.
CASSAPGMNTEAFF
TGTGCCAGCAGCGCCCCAGGGATGAACACTGAAGCTTTCTTT
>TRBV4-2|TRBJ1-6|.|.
CASSVSGLGSPLHF
TGTGCCAGCAGCGTGTCGGGGTTAGGGTCACCCCTCCACTTT
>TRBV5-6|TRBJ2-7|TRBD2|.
CASSLAGLAGSYEQYF
TGTGCCAGCAGCTTGGCCGGACTAGCGGGTTCCTACGAGCAGTACTTC
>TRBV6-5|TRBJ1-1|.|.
CASRENEEMNTEAFF
TGTGCCAGCAGGGAAAATGAGGAGATGAACACTGAAGCTTTCTTT
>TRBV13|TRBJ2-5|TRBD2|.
CASSLAGGAETQYF
TGTGCCAGCAGCCTAGCGGGGGGGGCGGAGACCCAGTACTTC
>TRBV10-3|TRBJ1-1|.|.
CAIRQGNTEAFF
TGTGCCATCCGTCAGGGGAACACTGAAGCTTTCTTT
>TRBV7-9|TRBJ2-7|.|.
CASTRGSRYEQYF
TGTGCCAGCACCCGAGGGTCTAGGTACGAGCAGTACTTC
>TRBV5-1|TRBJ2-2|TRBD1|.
CASSLGTGATGELFF
TGCGCCAGCAGCTTGGGGACAGGGGCCACCGGGGAGCTGTTTTTT
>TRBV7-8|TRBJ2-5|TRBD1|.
CASSLGGGGQLEETQYF
TGTGCCAGCAGCTTAGGCGGTGGGGGACAGCTTGAGGAGACCCAGTACTTC
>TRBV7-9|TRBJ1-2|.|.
CASSLQQAQDDYTF
TGTGCCAGCAGCTTACAACAGGCCCAGGATGACTACACCTTC
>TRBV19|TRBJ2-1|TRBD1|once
CASSIKGALYNEQFF
TGTGCCAGTAGTATTAAGGGGGCGCTCTACAATGAGCAGTTCTTC
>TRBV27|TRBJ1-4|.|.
CASSPGTPGYEKLFF
TGTGCCAGCAGTCCAGGGACTCCCGGTTATGAAAAACTGTTTTTT
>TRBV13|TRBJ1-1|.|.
CASSPMRGRNTEAFF
TGTGCCAGCAGCCCCATGAGGGGGAGGAACACTGAAGCTTTCTTT
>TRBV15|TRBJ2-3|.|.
CATSEGSTDTQYF
TGTGCCACCAGCGAGGGAAGCACAGATACGCAGTATTTT